The entry that follows covers one TCR beta chain sequence. It lacks a known antigen. There are no base qualities to consult, and no much larger clone falls within one base. The sample holds other DNA sequences that translate to the same CDR3. Using the deep immunoSEQ assay, multiplex PCR amplified TCR CDR3 regions from genomic DNA. Genomic DNA extracted from each cell subset was distributed evenly over all wells of several immunoSEQ 96-well plates, and each plate served as one replicate. For sorted subsets, each replicate PCR was loaded with about 200 ng genomic DNA, equivalent to approximately 27,000 T cell genomes. Purified libraries were measured with a Qubit 3.0 fluorometer, size-checked on a Bioanalyzer 2100, and measured again with the KAPA Library Quantification kit. Each immunoSEQ 96-well plate was sequenced on its own single-read 150-cycle Illumina NextSeq 550 flow cell. Per the original workflow: Because the immunoSEQ output included only junctional sequences and no quality scores, the filtering could not be the same as the filtering used for full-length reads. To assign V/J genes and CDR3, sequences were annotated using PyIR, a Python wrapper for IgBLAST v1.9, with IMGT germline references. Reads with weak V/J assignments (E-value above 1e-6), missing CDR3, stop codons, out-of-frame junctions, or ambiguous translated residues were removed. A V3J clonotype was defined by an identical inferred V gene, J gene, and CDR3 amino acid sequence. To compute the percentage overlap between repertoires, the number of shared unique clonotypes was divided by the size of the smaller repertoire. Richness of each repertoire was evaluated using RTK rarefaction, the Chao1 estimator, and Recon v2.1 estimates of unobserved clonotypes. Generation probabilities for all TCRbeta clonotypes obtained by the gDNA method from several donors were computed using OLGA. This is the immuneACCESS table as TCRdb keeps it, with only in-frame sequences that have V and J called. A part of the clones is gone; compared with another copy, unresolved V genes explain less than half, and the rest is unexplained. V and J calls and clone size are those listed in that table; D and trimming were worked out from the DNA. The sample includes fewer than 800,000 clones, with 92% observed a single time. Clones ranked in the top ten supply 20% to 25% of the sample.

This entry belongs to a study of shared clonotypes between healthy human individuals (dated by TCRdb to 2020 to 2021). Turning to the overall study: A couple of women and a few men aged 18 to 49 years were included in the cohort. To increase sequencing depth and limit assay-specific biases, different laboratories used diverse techniques to prepare libraries and sequence TCR repertoires. The study deeply sequenced blood TCR repertoires of roughly five healthy adults to estimate repertoire size and the extent of clonotype sharing between individuals. For each donor, CD4 naive and CD4 memory were each run on three plates, CD8 naive on two plates, and CD8 memory on one plate. Leukapheresis yielded between about 0.85 and 10 billion PBMCs per donor.

CD8 naive samples consisted of CD45RO-negative cells that were positively selected for CCR7, yielding a CD45RA+CCR7+ population without TemRA cells. The donors were healthy, HIV-negative adults who had no recently reported acute infections or vaccinations. Every donor was a Caucasian adult residing in Nashville, Tennessee, USA. After blood collection by leukapheresis, PBMCs were isolated using Ficoll-Histopaque density gradient centrifugation and then cryopreserved in the vapor phase of liquid nitrogen. Analytical flow cytometry was used to check the purity and quantity of every magnetically sorted T cell population. Genomic DNA was isolated from every sorted fraction and measured by UV absorbance on a Nanodrop 2000c. The research as a whole found: Compared with non-shared clonotypes, clonotypes shared by all four sorted-subset donors had higher generation probabilities. About 5% of naive CD4, 3.5% of naive CD8, about 2.4% of memory CD4, and 0.35% to 0.4% of memory CD8 clonotypes were shared across a handful of donors. Sampling was restricted to blood, and TCR repertoires in tissue are likely to differ from TCR repertoires in blood. Even with the large sequencing depth, rarefaction of the sorted-subset datasets indicated that sequencing was incomplete. The small number of donors limited the genetic and exposure-history diversity represented. Pairwise subsampling led to the expectation that sequencing depth would affect the degree of clonotype sharing among donors. Naive subsets generally had larger estimated clonotype richness than memory subsets.

CDR1 and CDR2 are drawn from the germline V gene: MDHEN, SYDVKM. Measured from the cysteine to the phenylalanine, the CDR3 is 13 residues long. Only CDR3 DNA is held: 39 bases, read in frame from base 1. V is shortened by 4 bases, J by 0 bases, and the region joining them spans 7 bases. The TCR originated in a man in his thirties or forties in good health. Sequencing used naive CD8+ T cells sorted from blood. The label giving this sample's cell subset or site can be read as: CD45RA+CCR7+. Rearrangement joined TRBV28 to TRBJ2-7; TRBD2 could be the D gene, as 5 bases match. The CDR3 corresponds to CASSSGSSYEQYF. The DNA reads as follows: TGTGCCAGCAGTTCGGGGAGCTCCTACGAGCAGTACTTC.